These 2 T cell receptor beta chains share one sample of origin, sequenced in a study of blood T cell repertoires in COVID-19. Measured with immunoSEQ multiplex PCR; TCRdb has only the in-frame clones, and not every one. The table includes 150,000 to 200,000 clones, 75% to 85% detected once. Sequencing input: PBMCs or T cells enriched from blood (not recorded which). These receptor sequences come from a man aged 35 to 55 who had recovered from COVID-19.

The V gene is TRBV28, the J gene TRBJ2-1; 9 positions match TRBD2. V lost 3 bases, J lost 0 bases, and 6 bases stayed unmatched. Germline V CDR1 and CDR2: MDHEN, SYDVKM. The CDR3 loop spans 17 amino acids. The CDR3 protein is CASSFEAGGSSYNEQFF. The CDR3 region has the DNA TGTGCCAGCAGTTTCGAGGCGGGAGGGAGCTCCTACAATGAGCAGTTCTTC.

This chain uses TRBV6-2 or TRBV6-3 with TRBJ2-1; unclear D gene. This CDR3 is 15 amino acids long. Germline V gene sequence: CDR1 MNHEY, CDR2 SVGEGT. Trimming removed 2 bases at V and 2 bases at J, with 10 bases between. CDR3 sequence (DNA): TGTGCCAGCAGTTACGAGGTAGCAGCCTACAATGAGCAGTTCTTC. This sequence encodes CASSYEVAAYNEQFF.